Shown below are 5 T cell receptor beta chains from a single sample sequenced in a study of monozygotic twins with cystic fibrosis. Libraries were prepared by immunoSEQ multiplex PCR; TCRdb keeps only in-frame clonotypes and omits some of them. The table lists over 14,000 clones, approximately 84% of them singletons. Source material: blood. These receptors were taken from a boy younger than 18 with cystic fibrosis.

This chain connects TRBV5-1 to TRBJ1-1, with D maybe TRBD1 (5 bases). Trimming shortened V by 5 bases and J by 5 bases, and 22 bases separated the two germline ends. The CDR3 extends over 16 amino acids. Germline-derived CDR1 and CDR2 are SGHRS and YFSETQ. CDR3 region: CASRPVYQGSGTEAFF. As DNA, the CDR3 is TGCGCCAGCAGGCCAGTTTACCAGGGAAGTGGAACTGAAGCTTTCTTT.

V is TRBV6-1 and J is TRBJ1-6; D remains unclear. The CDR3 covers 12 residues. Germline V gives CDR1 MNHNS, CDR2 SASEGT. V lost 6 bases to trimming and J lost 9 bases, with 9 bases between them. CDR3: CASRETPSPLHF. DNA for the CDR3: TGTGCCAGCAGGGAGACTCCTTCACCCCTCCACTTT.

This chain links TRBV6-5 with TRBJ1-1; D unresolved. Germline V gene sequence: CDR1 MNHEY, CDR2 SVGAGI. This CDR3 has 14 residues. V was cut by 0 bases and J by 10 bases, with 15 bases left in between. The CDR3 reads CASSYSLSGEGAFF. CDR3 DNA: TGTGCCAGCAGTTACTCTTTATCGGGAGAAGGAGCTTTCTTT.

The DNA of the CDR3 is TGTGCCACCAGCAGAGCAAGGAATAGAGCGTACAATGAGCAGTTCTTC. It yields the protein CATSRARNRAYNEQFF. J is TRBJ2-1 and V is TRBV15; D not resolved. Germline-derived CDR1 and CDR2 are LNHNV and YYDKDF (reference sequence). V lost 1 base and J 4 bases, leaving 14 bases between the germline ends. This CDR3 is 16 amino acids long.

This chain links TRBV6-5 with TRBJ2-1, with D tentatively TRBD1 (6 bases). CDR3 length: 15 amino acids. The V gene lost 4 bases and the J gene lost 0 bases, with 10 bases spanning the gap. CDR1 MNHEY and CDR2 SVGAGI come from the germline V gene. CDR3 amino acids: CASSSDSNSYNEQFF. In nucleotides, the CDR3 is TGTGCCAGCAGTTCGGACAGCAACTCCTACAATGAGCAGTTCTTC.